The T cell receptor beta chain under discussion was sequenced for a study of T-cell memory formation after mild COVID-19. The CDR3 sequence is 17 residues long. The V end was cut by 0 bases, the J end by 1 base, with 12 bases between. Looked up from germline, CDR1 is SGHAT and CDR2 is FQNNGV. TCRdb used MiXCR to reprocess the 5' RACE reads, holding one entry per CDR3 protein. The data contain nearly 110,000 distinct CDR3 sequences, over 15% of them singletons. There are a few counts of this clonotype. The specimen sequenced was PBMCs or a T cell subset sorted from them (not recorded which). The chain recombines TRBV11-2 with TRBJ2-2, with TRBD2 as a possible D gene (6 bases). The TCR comes from an adult woman who had mild COVID-19 (a few samples of this study predate the infection). Cell type and time point are not known. This CDR3 is CASSLDIRRENTGELFF. CDR3 sequence (DNA): TGTGCCAGCAGCTTAGATATTAGGCGGGAGAACACCGGGGAGCTGTTTTTT.